One and the same sample provided the 25 T cell receptor beta chains below, sequenced in a study of CD8 T cells in ankylosing spondylitis. One entry per CDR3 protein, called by TCRdb with MiXCR from the 5' RACE reads. The sample consists of 30,000 to 45,000 distinct CDR3 sequences, around an eighth of them appearing once. Sequencing used synovial fluid, either unsorted or a sorted T cell fraction (not recorded which). The receptors were gathered from a male donor with ankylosing spondylitis.

V gene TRBV15 combines with J gene TRBJ2-1; 8 bases are shared with TRBD2. V lost 5 bases, J lost 5 bases, and 8 bases stayed unmatched. The CDR3 loop spans 15 amino acids. Germline CDR1 reads LNHNV; CDR2 reads YYDKDF (reference sequence). The CDR3 DNA follows: TGTGCCACCAGCGCCACCGGGACTAGGGACAATGAGCAGTTCTTC. As protein: CATSATGTRDNEQFF. The full variable domain, with the rest looked up from reference TRBV15 and TRBJ2-1, is DAMVIQNPRYQVTQFGKPVTLSCSQTLNHNVMYWYQQKSSQAPKLLFHYYDKDFNNEADTPDNFQSRRPNTSFCFLDIRSPGLGDTAMYLCATSATGTRDNEQFFGPGTRLTVL.

This clonotype was seen many times. The chain links TRBV7-9 to TRBJ2-7, with TRBD1 matching over 7 bases. This CDR3 region has 14 residues. The germline V gene encodes CDR1 SEHNR and CDR2 FQNEAQ (reference sequence). The V segment lost 4 bases and the J segment 2 bases; nucleotides outside the gene matches: 5. The CDR3 sequence is CASSWGQRAYEQYF. In DNA, the CDR3 is TGTGCCAGCAGCTGGGGACAGAGAGCCTACGAGCAGTACTTC.

The sample holds one count of this clonotype. The chain combines TRBV6-2 or TRBV6-3 with TRBJ1-1; D call uncertain. Germline V gene lookup returns CDR1 MNHEY and CDR2 SVGEGT. This CDR3 has 12 residues. The germline V and J ends were trimmed by 5 bases and 7 bases, with 11 bases remaining between them. The CDR3 DNA reads TGTGCCAGCAGTGCTCCGGCTCTTGAAGCTTTCTTT. Protein sequence: CASSAPALEAFF.

This clonotype showed up just a few times. The chain employs TRBV20-1 and TRBJ2-5; the D is unclear. Trimming took 3 bases from V and 6 from J, leaving 11 bases between them. This CDR3 has 12 residues. The germline gives CDR1 DFQATT, CDR2 SNEGSKA (reference sequence). CDR3 protein: CSASFSGQTQYF. CDR3 DNA sequence: TGCAGTGCTAGCTTCTCCGGGCAGACCCAGTACTTC.

This sequence joins TRBV4-3 and TRBJ1-5; 7 nucleotides match TRBD1. Germline V CDR1 and CDR2: LGHNA, YSLEER. The CDR3 runs 15 residues. V trimming: 4 bases; J trimming: 3 bases; junction bases outside the gene matches: 6. The CDR3 DNA sequence: TGCGCCAGCAGCCGGACCGGGACAGCCAATCAGCCCCAGCATTTT. This translates into CASSRTGTANQPQHF.

The sample holds many counts of this clonotype. The V call is TRBV7-8, the J call TRBJ2-5, with D possibly TRBD2 on 6 matching bases. The CDR3 runs to 15 residues. Per germline, CDR1 SGHVS and CDR2 FQNEAQ. Trimming pared 4 bases from V and 2 bases from J, leaving 14 bases between. For the CDR3, the DNA is TGTGCCAGCAGCTACGGGGACTGGCTACAAGAGACCCAGTACTTC. Translation gives CASSYGDWLQETQYF.

J is TRBJ2-7 and V is TRBV9, with D maybe TRBD1 (6 bases). V was pared by 4 bases and J by 4 bases, with 15 bases between. The CDR3 consists of 14 residues. The germline gives CDR1 SGDLS, CDR2 YYNGEE. CDR3 protein: CASSKQGAGYEQYF. The CDR3 DNA is TGTGCCAGCAGCAAACAGGGTGCAGGTTACGAGCAGTACTTC.

This clonotype was observed at least ten times. The gene calls are TRBV10-3 and TRBJ2-1; the match to TRBD2 covers 11 bases. The J segment lost 3 bases and the V segment lost 3 bases, leaving 4 bases of the junction unmatched. The CDR3 length is 16 residues. Germline CDR1 reads ENHRY; CDR2 reads SYGVKD. CDR3 sequence: CAISESGTSGYNEQFF. The CDR3 DNA reads as TGTGCCATCAGTGAATCCGGGACTAGCGGCTACAATGAGCAGTTCTTC.

This clonotype was detected many times. V and J are TRBV2 and TRBJ2-4, with 8 bases identical to TRBD1. The CDR3 spans 16 residues. From germline, CDR1 is SNHLY and CDR2 FYNNEI. J was trimmed by 3 bases and V by 7 bases; bases with no gene match: 11. The DNA of the CDR3 is TGTGCCAGCAATAGCGGACAGGGTGGGGGCAAAAACATTCAGTACTTC. Translation gives CASNSGQGGGKNIQYF.

In its sample, this clonotype was seen many times. The V and J genes are TRBV7-9 and TRBJ2-6; no firm D call. The length of the CDR3 is 15 residues. Germline assignment: CDR1 SEHNR and CDR2 FQNEAQ (reference sequence). V was trimmed by 5 bases and J by 0 bases, leaving 8 bases between them. The CDR3 region is CASSGDLSGANVLTF. The CDR3 DNA reads TGTGCCAGCAGCGGCGACCTCTCTGGGGCCAACGTCCTGACTTTC.

The chain employs TRBV11-2 and TRBJ2-1; D gene uncertain. Germline V gene data show CDR1 as SGHAT and CDR2 as FQNNGV. Trimming took off 2 bases at V and 9 bases at J, with 5 bases between the two ends. CDR3 length: 11 residues. CDR3 sequence reads: CASSLRSEQFF. CDR3 DNA: TGTGCCAGCAGCTTAAGGAGTGAGCAGTTCTTC.

This clonotype was detected only a few times. The gene calls are TRBV27 and TRBJ1-1; tentatively, D is TRBD1 (5 bases). Trimming took 3 bases from V and 9 from J, leaving 14 bases between them. This CDR3 is built from 13 residues. The germline V gene has CDR1 MNHEY and CDR2 SMNVEV (reference sequence). The CDR3 DNA reads TGTGCCAGCAGTTTCTTCGACAGAGCTCAAGCTTTCTTT. It encodes CASSFFDRAQAFF.

This clonotype turned up a few times. The chain couples TRBV6-2 or TRBV6-3 to TRBJ2-7; D is perhaps TRBD1 or TRBD2 (5 bases each). From germline, CDR1 is MNHEY and CDR2 SVGEGT. CDR3 size: 13 residues. Trimming took off 7 bases at V and 0 bases at J, with 10 bases between the two ends. In nucleotides, the CDR3 is TGTGCCAGCACTTCCGGGACCTCCTACGAGCAGTACTTC. It encodes CASTSGTSYEQYF.

This clonotype has a count of ten or more. The rearrangement links TRBV29-1 to TRBJ2-5; perhaps TRBD1 as D (7 bases). Germline values: CDR1 SQVTM, CDR2 ANQGSEA. Trimming cost V 6 bases and J 5 bases, with 19 bases left between them. This CDR3 spans 14 amino acids. The CDR3 loop reads CSVSTGRELETQYF. The CDR3 DNA is TGCAGCGTCTCGACAGGGCGGGAATTGGAGACCCAGTACTTC. Full variable domain (remainder filled in from reference TRBV29-1 and TRBJ2-5): SAVISQKPSRDICQRGTSLTIQCQVDSQVTMMFWYRQQPGQSLTLIATANQGSEATYESGFVIDKFPISRPNLTFSTLTVSNMSPEDSSIYLCSVSTGRELETQYFGPGTRLLVL.

The chain employs TRBV7-6 and TRBJ2-1; D unresolved. The V and J ends lost 3 bases and 8 bases respectively, with 8 bases between them. The CDR3 is 12 amino acids. Germline V gives CDR1 SGHVS, CDR2 FNYEAQ. CDR3 DNA: TGTGCCAGCAGCTTTCGAAAGGATGAGCAGTTCTTC. Protein product: CASSFRKDEQFF.

This clonotype was recorded only once. The chain recombines TRBV27 with TRBJ2-7; no definite D call. V lost 3 bases to trimming and J lost 0 bases, with 6 bases between them. CDR1 MNHEY and CDR2 SMNVEV come from the germline V gene (reference sequence). The CDR3 totals 13 residues. The CDR3: CASSFTTSYEQYF. As DNA, the CDR3 is TGTGCCAGCAGTTTTACCACCTCCTACGAGCAGTACTTC.

In its sample, this clonotype was seen a few times. J is TRBJ1-3 and V is TRBV9, with D possibly being TRBD1 (5 bases). Germline V gives CDR1 SGDLS, CDR2 YYNGEE. The CDR3 sequence is 14 residues long. Trimming pared 0 bases from V and 9 bases from J, leaving 13 bases between. This CDR3 is CASSVGGDSSTIYF. DNA for the CDR3: TGTGCCAGCAGCGTAGGGGGGGATAGCTCCACCATATATTTT.

There are many counts of this clonotype. The chain carries TRBV6-2 or TRBV6-3 and TRBJ2-7; 10 bases are shared with TRBD1. CDR3 length equals 13 residues. The ends lost 7 bases at V and 3 bases at J; junction bases unmatched: 3. Germline V gene lookup returns CDR1 MNHEY and CDR2 SVGEGT. The CDR3 coding sequence is TGTGCCAGCATGGACAGGGGGTTCTACGAGCAGTACTTC. Translation gives CASMDRGFYEQYF.

Ten or more counts support this clonotype. The chain carries TRBV5-4 and TRBJ2-1; TRBD2 agrees at 9 bases. The ends lost 0 bases at V and 6 bases at J; junction bases unmatched: 10. The CDR3 consists of 17 residues. From germline, CDR1 is SGHNT and CDR2 YYREEE (reference sequence). For the CDR3, the DNA is TGTGCCAGCAGCTTGGTTAGCGGGAGTAAATACGGCAATGAGCAGTTCTTC. Residues: CASSLVSGSKYGNEQFF.

This clonotype has only a few counts. This chain uses TRBV20-1 with TRBJ1-6; 11 bases are a match to TRBD1. The CDR3 runs 16 residues. Trimming removed 2 bases from V and 8 bases from J; junction bases left unmatched: 8. Germline CDR1 and CDR2: DFQATT and SNEGSKA (reference sequence). The CDR3 is CSARTSDRGLYSPLHF. The CDR3 nucleotides read TGCAGTGCTAGAACCTCGGACAGGGGGCTTTATTCACCCCTCCACTTT.

There are many counts of this clonotype. The chain couples TRBV5-6 to TRBJ1-1; D unclear. CDR3 length equals 12 residues. With 5 bases removed from V and 9 bases from J, the gap between germline ends came to 14 bases. Germline values: CDR1 SGHDT, CDR2 YYEEEE. The CDR3 region is CASSSLQDQAFF. In DNA, the CDR3 is TGTGCCAGCAGTTCGCTCCAGGATCAAGCTTTCTTT.

The table lists this clonotype with a count of one. The rearrangement uses TRBV4-3 and TRBJ2-1, with TRBD2 matching 15 bases. Trimming removed 3 bases from V and 10 bases from J; junction bases left unmatched: 10. The CDR3 runs to 17 residues. CDR1 and CDR2 from the germline V gene are LGHNA and YSLEER. CDR3 amino acids: CASSQDSAGTSGGEQFF. The DNA for the CDR3 is TGCGCCAGCAGCCAGGACTCCGCCGGGACTAGCGGGGGGGAGCAGTTCTTC.

The chain carries TRBV6-4 and TRBJ2-2, with a weak D call TRBD1 (6 bases). The CDR3 totals 14 residues. Trimming removed 3 bases at V and 5 bases at J, with 10 bases between. Germline V gene sequence: CDR1 MRHNA, CDR2 SNTAGT. The CDR3 sequence: CASSETTGTGELFF. CDR3 DNA: TGTGCCAGCAGTGAAACTACAGGGACCGGGGAGCTGTTTTTT.

This clonotype was counted a few times. The V and J genes are TRBV4-2 and TRBJ2-2, with 9 positions matching TRBD1. This CDR3 has 15 amino acids. Germline V gene lookup returns CDR1 LGHNA and CDR2 YNFKEQ. J was trimmed by 5 bases and V by 3 bases; bases with no gene match: 4. The DNA for the CDR3 is TGTGCCAGCAGCCACGCCGGGACAGGGACCGGGGAGCTGTTTTTT. It encodes CASSHAGTGTGELFF.

There are many counts of this clonotype. The genes are TRBV6-2 or TRBV6-3 and TRBJ2-5, with unresolved D. CDR1 is MNHEY, CDR2 SVGEGT, per germline. The CDR3 spans 14 residues. Deletions cut 5 bases from V and 2 bases from J, with 12 bases between. Here the CDR3 DNA reads TGTGCCAGCAGTCACTGGACGGATCAAGAGACCCAGTACTTC. Protein sequence: CASSHWTDQETQYF.